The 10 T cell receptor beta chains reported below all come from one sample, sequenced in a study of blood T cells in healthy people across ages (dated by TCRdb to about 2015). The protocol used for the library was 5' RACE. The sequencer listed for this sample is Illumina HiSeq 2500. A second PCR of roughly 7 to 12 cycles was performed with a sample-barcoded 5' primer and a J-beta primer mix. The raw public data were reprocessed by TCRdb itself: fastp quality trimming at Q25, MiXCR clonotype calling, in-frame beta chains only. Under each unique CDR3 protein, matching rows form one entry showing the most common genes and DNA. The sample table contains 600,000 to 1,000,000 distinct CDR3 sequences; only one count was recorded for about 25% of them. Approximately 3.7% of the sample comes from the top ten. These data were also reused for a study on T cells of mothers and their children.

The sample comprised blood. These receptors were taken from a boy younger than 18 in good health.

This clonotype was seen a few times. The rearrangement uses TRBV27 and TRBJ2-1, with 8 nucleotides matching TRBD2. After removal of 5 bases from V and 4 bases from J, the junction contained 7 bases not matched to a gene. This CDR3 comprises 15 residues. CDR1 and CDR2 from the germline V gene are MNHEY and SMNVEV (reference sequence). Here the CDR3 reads CASSPLAGNYNEQFF. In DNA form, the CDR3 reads TGTGCCAGCAGTCCGTTAGCGGGGAATTACAATGAGCAGTTCTTC.

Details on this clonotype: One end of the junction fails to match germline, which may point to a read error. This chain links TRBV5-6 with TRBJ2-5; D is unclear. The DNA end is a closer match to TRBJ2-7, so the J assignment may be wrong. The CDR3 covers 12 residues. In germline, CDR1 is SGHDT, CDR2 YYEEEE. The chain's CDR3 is CAGSLAPDEQYF. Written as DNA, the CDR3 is TGTGCCGGCAGCTTGGCCCCGGACGAGCAGTACTTC.

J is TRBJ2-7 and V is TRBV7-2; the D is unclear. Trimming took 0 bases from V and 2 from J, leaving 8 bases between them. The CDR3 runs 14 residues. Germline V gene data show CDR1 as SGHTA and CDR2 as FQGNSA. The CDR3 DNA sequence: TGTGCCAGCAGCTTAGCAATGGCAACCTACGAGCAGTACTTC. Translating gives CASSLAMATYEQYF.

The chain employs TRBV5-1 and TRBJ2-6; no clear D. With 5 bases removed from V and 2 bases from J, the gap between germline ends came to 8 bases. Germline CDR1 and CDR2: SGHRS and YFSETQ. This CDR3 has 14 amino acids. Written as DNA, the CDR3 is TGCGCCAGCAGAGGTGGGACTGGGGCCAACGTCCTGACTTTC. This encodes CASRGGTGANVLTF.

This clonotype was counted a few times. CDR3 sequence reads: CASSTGANTGELFF. The CDR3, as DNA: TGCGCCAGCAGTACAGGAGCCAACACCGGGGAGCTGTTTTTT. V and J are TRBV5-1 and TRBJ2-2; D might be TRBD1 (5 bases). V gave up 5 bases and J gave up 2 bases, with 10 bases separating them. The CDR3 sequence is 14 residues long. Germline CDR1 is SGHRS and CDR2 is YFSETQ.

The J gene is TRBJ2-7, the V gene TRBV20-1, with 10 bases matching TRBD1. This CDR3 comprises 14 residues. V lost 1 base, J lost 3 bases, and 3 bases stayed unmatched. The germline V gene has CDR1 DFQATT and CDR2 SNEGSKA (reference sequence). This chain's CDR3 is CSARARTGGYEQYF. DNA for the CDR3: TGCAGTGCTAGAGCCCGGACAGGGGGCTACGAGCAGTACTTC.

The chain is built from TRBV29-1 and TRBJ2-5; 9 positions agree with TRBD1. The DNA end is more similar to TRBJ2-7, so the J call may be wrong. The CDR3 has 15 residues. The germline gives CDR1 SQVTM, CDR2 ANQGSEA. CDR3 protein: CSVGYRGRSKDEQYF. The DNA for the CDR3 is TGCAGCGTTGGGTACAGGGGGCGAAGTAAGGACGAGCAGTACTTC.

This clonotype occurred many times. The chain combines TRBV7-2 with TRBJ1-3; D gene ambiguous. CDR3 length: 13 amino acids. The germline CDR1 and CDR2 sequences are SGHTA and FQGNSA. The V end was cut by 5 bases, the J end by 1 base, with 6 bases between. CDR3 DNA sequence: TGTGCCAGCAGCCCGCAGTCTGGAAACACCATATATTTT. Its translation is CASSPQSGNTIYF.

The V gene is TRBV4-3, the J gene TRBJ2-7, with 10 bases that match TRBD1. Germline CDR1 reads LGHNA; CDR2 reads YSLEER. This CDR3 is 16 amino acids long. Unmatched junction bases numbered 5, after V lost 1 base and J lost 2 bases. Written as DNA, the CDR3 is TGCGCCAGCAGCCAAGGCCGCGGGACAGGGGCCTACGAGCAGTACTTC. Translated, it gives CASSQGRGTGAYEQYF.

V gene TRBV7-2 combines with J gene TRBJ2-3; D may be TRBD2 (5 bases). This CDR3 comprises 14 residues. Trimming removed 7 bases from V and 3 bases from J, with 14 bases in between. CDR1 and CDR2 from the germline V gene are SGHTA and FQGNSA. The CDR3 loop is CASTNRRGTDTQYF. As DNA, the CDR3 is TGTGCCAGCACCAACAGAAGAGGGACAGATACGCAGTATTTT. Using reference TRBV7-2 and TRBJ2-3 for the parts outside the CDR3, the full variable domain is GAGVSQSPSNKVTEKGKDVELRCDPISGHTALYWYRQSLGQGLEFLIYFQGNSAPDKSGLPSDRFSAERTGGSVSTLTIQRTQQEDSAVYLCASTNRRGTDTQYFGPGTRLTVL.